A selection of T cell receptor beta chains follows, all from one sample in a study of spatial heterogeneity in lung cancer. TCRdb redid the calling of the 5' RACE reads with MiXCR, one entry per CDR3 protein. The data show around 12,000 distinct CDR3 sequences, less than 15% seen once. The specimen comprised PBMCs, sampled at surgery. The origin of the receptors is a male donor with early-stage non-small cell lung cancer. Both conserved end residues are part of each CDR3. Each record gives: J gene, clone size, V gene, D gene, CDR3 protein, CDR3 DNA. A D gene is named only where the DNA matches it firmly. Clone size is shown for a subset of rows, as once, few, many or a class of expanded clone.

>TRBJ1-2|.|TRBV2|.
CASSDGLTNYGYTF
TGTGCCAGCAGTGACGGGTTGACTAACTATGGCTACACCTTC
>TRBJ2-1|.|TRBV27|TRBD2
CASSPSGLNNEQFF
TGTGCCAGCAGTCCCTCGGGACTAAACAATGAGCAGTTCTTC
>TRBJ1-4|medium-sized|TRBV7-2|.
CASSGALGDGGEKLFF
TGTGCCAGCAGCGGAGCGCTCGGGGATGGAGGTGAAAAACTGTTTTTT
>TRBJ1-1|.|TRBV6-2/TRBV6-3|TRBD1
CASSYETGGFKTEAFF
TGTGCCAGCAGTTACGAGACAGGGGGCTTTAAGACTGAAGCTTTCTTT
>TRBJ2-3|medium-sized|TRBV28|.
CASSLKGFDTQYF
TGTGCCAGCAGTTTAAAGGGGTTTGATACGCAGTATTTT
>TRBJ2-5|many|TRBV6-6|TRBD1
CASTLIGQGAEETQYF
TGTGCCAGCACTCTGATTGGGCAGGGGGCCGAAGAGACCCAGTACTTC
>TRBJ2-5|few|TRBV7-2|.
CASSPRGTQYF
TGTGCCAGCAGCCCCCGGGGGACCCAGTACTTC
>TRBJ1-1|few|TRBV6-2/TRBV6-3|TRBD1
CASRTTGGTEAFF
TGTGCCAGCAGGACCACAGGGGGCACTGAAGCTTTCTTT
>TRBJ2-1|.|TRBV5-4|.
CASSLFHNEQFF
TGTGCCAGCAGCTTATTCCACAATGAGCAGTTCTTC
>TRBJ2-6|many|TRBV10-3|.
CAISGTVSGANVLTF
TGTGCCATCAGCGGAACAGTGTCTGGGGCCAACGTCCTGACTTTC
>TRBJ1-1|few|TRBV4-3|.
CASSQDLGTERNTEAFF
TGCGCCAGCAGCCAAGATCTAGGGACCGAGAGGAACACTGAAGCTTTCTTT
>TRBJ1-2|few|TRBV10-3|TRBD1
CAISGTGINYGYTF
TGTGCCATCAGCGGGACAGGGATTAACTATGGCTACACCTTC
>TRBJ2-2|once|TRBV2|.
CASRRGSNTGELFF
TGTGCCAGCAGGAGAGGATCGAACACCGGGGAGCTGTTTTTT
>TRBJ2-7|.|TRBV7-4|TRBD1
CASSLRQGSEQYF
TGTGCCAGCAGCTTACGACAGGGGAGCGAGCAGTACTTC
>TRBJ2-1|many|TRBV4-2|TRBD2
CASSQWTSGVNEQFF
TGTGCCAGCAGCCAATGGACTAGCGGGGTGAATGAGCAGTTCTTC
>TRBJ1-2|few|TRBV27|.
CASSSSDRNRYGYTF
TGTGCCAGCAGTTCCTCCGACAGGAACCGCTATGGCTACACCTTC
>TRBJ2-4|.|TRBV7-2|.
CASSLVTGGGNIQYF
TGTGCCAGCAGCTTAGTCACTGGTGGAGGTAACATTCAGTACTTC
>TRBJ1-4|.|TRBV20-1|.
CSATGAASGKLFF
TGCAGTGCTACAGGGGCCGCCTCGGGCAAACTGTTTTTT
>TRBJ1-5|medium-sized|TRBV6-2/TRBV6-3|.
CASSPATGWNQPQHF
TGTGCCAGCAGTCCGGCAACAGGGTGGAATCAGCCCCAGCATTTT
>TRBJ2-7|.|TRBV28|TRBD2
CASSLPGTIYEQYF
TGTGCCAGCAGTTTACCCGGGACTATATACGAGCAGTACTTC
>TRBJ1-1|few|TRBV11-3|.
CASSLEFATEAFF
TGTGCCAGCAGCTTAGAATTCGCCACTGAAGCTTTCTTT
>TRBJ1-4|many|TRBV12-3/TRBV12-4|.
CASSLSSSEKLFF
TGTGCCAGCAGTTTAAGCAGTAGTGAAAAACTGTTTTTT
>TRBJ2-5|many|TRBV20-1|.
CSARLYRDWKETQYF
TGCAGTGCTAGACTTTACAGGGATTGGAAAGAGACCCAGTACTTC
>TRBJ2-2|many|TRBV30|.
CAWSPPDRNTGELFF
TGTGCCTGGAGTCCTCCGGACAGGAACACCGGGGAGCTGTTTTTT
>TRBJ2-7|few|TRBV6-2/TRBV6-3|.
CASSYWGRGSYEQYF
TGTGCCAGCAGTTACTGGGGGAGAGGCTCCTACGAGCAGTACTTC
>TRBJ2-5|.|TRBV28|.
CASSLFPETQYF
TGTGCCAGCAGTTTATTCCCAGAGACCCAGTACTTC
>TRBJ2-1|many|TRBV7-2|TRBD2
CASSRSGAYNEQFF
TGTGCCAGCAGCCGTAGCGGGGCCTACAATGAGCAGTTCTTC
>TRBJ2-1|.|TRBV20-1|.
CSASPPGSYNEQFF
TGCAGTGCTAGCCCCCCCGGCTCCTACAATGAGCAGTTCTTC
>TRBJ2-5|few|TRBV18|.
CASSPAQQETQYF
TGTGCCAGCTCACCGGCGCAGCAAGAGACCCAGTACTTC
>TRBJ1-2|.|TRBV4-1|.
CATQGRAVGYTF
TGCGCCACCCAGGGAAGGGCCGTAGGCTACACCTTC
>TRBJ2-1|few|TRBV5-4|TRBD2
CASSSLAGGNEQFF
TGTGCCAGCAGCTCCCTAGCGGGGGGCAATGAGCAGTTCTTC
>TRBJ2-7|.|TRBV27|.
CASSLSPTGFRSYEQYF
TGTGCCAGCAGTTTATCACCTACAGGGTTCCGCTCCTACGAGCAGTACTTC
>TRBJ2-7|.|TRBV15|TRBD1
CATSRDLGQASYEQYF
TGTGCCACCAGCAGAGATTTGGGACAGGCTTCCTACGAGCAGTACTTC
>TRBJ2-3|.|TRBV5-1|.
CASSSPESTDTQYF
TGCGCCAGCAGCTCTCCGGAAAGCACAGATACGCAGTATTTT
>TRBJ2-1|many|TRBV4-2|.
CASSQQSYRELNEQFF
TGTGCCAGCAGCCAACAAAGCTACAGGGAGTTAAATGAGCAGTTCTTC